This record covers a single T cell receptor (beta chain). The sample originates from a study of blood T cell repertoires in COVID-19. Study context: The origin of the acute and convalescent COVID-19 samples was the United States, Italy and Spain. Sources were T cells, B-cell-depleted T cells, or PBMCs; the material itself was cDNA or gDNA.

Authors' data handling: Amplification of reference gene primers was used by the study to estimate nucleated cell counts. Clones were sequenced by immunoSEQ multiplex PCR, and TCRdb holds only the in-frame ones, with some missing. V, J and clone size were drawn from that table, and D and trimming were deduced from the DNA. The table lists about 110,000 clones, more than 75% of them singletons, with less than 1.5% in the top ten. The sequence derives from a man between 40 and 49 years old with acute or convalescent COVID-19. Material for sequencing was peripheral blood.

The CDR3 is CAISESALQLEAFF. CDR3 DNA sequence: TGTGCCATCAGTGAGTCGGCATTACAGCTTGAAGCTTTCTTT. V gene TRBV10-3 combines with J gene TRBJ1-1; unclear D gene. In germline, CDR1 is ENHRY, CDR2 SYGVKD. The CDR3 loop spans 14 amino acids. Trimming took 0 bases from V and 7 from J, leaving 12 bases between them.